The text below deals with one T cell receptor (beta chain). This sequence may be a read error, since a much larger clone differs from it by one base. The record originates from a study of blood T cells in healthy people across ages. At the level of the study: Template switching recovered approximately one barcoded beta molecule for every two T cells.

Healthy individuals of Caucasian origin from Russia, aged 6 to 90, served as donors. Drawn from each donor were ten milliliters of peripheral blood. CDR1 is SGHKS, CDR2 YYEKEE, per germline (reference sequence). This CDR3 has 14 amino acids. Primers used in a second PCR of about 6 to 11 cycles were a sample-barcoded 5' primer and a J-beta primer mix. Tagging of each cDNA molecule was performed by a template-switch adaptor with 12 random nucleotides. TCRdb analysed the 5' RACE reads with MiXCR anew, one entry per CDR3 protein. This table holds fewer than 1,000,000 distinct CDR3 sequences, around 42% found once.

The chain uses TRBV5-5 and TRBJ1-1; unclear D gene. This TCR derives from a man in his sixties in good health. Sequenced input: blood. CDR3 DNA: TGTGCCAGCAGCTTCCCTGTACAGAACACTGAAGTTTTCTTT. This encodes CASSFPVQNTEVFF.